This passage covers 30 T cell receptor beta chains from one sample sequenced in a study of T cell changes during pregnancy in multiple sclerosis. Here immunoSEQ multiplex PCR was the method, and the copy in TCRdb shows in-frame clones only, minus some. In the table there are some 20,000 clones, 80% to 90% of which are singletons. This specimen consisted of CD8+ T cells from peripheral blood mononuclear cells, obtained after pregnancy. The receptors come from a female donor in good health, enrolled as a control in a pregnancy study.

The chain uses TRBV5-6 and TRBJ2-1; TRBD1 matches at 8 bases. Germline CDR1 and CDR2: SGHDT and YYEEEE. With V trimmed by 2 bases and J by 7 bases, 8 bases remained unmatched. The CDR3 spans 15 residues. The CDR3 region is CASSLSGQGRNEQFF. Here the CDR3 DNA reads TGTGCCAGCAGCTTATCCGGACAGGGAAGGAATGAGCAGTTCTTC.

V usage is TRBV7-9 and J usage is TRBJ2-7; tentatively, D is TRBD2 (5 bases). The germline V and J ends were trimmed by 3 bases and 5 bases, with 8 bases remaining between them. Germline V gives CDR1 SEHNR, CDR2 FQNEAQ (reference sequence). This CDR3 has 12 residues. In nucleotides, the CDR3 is TGTGCCAGCAGCTTGGACTTCAACGAGCAGTACTTC. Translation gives CASSLDFNEQYF.

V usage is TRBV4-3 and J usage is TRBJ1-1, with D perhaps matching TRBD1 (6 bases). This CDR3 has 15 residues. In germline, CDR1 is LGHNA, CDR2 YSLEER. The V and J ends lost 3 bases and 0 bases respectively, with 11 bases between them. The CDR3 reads CASSQGRGLNTEAFF. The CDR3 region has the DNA TGCGCCAGCAGCCAGGGCAGGGGCCTGAACACTGAAGCTTTCTTT.

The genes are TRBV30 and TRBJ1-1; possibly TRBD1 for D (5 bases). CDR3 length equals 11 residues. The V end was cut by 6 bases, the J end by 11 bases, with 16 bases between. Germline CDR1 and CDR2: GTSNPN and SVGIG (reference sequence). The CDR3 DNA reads TGTGCCTGCCAGGGTTTGCACGCGGCTTTCTTT. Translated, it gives CACQGLHAAFF.

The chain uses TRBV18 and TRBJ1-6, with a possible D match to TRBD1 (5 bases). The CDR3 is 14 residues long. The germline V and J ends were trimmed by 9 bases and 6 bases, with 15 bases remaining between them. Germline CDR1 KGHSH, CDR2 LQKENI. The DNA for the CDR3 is TGTGCCAGTTTAGAGGGGACTTCTAATTCACCCCTCCACTTT. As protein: CASLEGTSNSPLHF.

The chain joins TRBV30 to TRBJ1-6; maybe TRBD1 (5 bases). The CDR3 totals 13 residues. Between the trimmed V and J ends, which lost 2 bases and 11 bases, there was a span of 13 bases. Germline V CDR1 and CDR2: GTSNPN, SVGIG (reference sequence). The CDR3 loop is CAWSSGLGAPLHF. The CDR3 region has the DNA TGTGCCTGGAGTTCTGGCTTAGGGGCACCCCTCCACTTT.

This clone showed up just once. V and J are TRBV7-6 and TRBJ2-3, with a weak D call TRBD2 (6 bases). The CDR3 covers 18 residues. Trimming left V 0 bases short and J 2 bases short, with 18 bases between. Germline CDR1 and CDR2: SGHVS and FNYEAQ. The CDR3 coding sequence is TGTGCCAGCAGCTTAGCGCCGTATACTAGCCTCGACACAGATACGCAGTATTTT. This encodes CASSLAPYTSLDTDTQYF. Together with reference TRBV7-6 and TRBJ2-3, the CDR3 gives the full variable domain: GAGVSQSPRYKVTKRGQDVALRCDPISGHVSLYWYRQALGQGPEFLTYFNYEAQQDKSGLPNDRFSAERPEGSISTLTIQRTEQRDSAMYRCASSLAPYTSLDTDTQYFGPGTRLTVL.

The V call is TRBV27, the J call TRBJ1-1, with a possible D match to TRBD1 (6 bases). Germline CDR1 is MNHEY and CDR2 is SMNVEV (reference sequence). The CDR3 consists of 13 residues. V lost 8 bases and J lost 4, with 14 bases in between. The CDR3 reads CASGGVTGTEAFF. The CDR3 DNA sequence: TGTGCCAGCGGGGGGGTGACAGGCACTGAAGCTTTCTTT.

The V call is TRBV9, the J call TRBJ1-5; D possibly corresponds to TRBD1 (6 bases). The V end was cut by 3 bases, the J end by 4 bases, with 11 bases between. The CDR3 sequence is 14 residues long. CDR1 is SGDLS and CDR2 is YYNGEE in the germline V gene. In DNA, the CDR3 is TGTGCCAGCAGCGGAGAGGGGGGGAATCAGCCCCAGCATTTT. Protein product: CASSGEGGNQPQHF.

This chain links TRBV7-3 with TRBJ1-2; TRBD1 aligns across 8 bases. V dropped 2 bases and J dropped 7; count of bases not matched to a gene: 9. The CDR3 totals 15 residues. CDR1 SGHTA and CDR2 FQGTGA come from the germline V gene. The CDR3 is CASSLAGGAGSGYTF. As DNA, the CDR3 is TGTGCCAGCAGCTTAGCAGGGGGCGCGGGATCTGGCTACACCTTC.

The CDR3 is CASSGDYEQYF. CDR3 sequence (DNA): TGTGCCAGCAGCGGAGACTACGAGCAGTACTTC. The genes are TRBV6-5 and TRBJ2-7; D gene uncertain. CDR3 length: 11 amino acids. V lost 6 bases, J lost 3 bases, and 6 bases lay in between. The germline gives CDR1 MNHEY, CDR2 SVGAGI.

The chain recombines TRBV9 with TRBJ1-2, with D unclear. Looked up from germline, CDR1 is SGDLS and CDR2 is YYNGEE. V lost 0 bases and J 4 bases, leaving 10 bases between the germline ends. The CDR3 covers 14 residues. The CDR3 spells CASSVAEISYGYTF. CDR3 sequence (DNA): TGTGCCAGCAGCGTAGCGGAGATTTCCTATGGCTACACCTTC.

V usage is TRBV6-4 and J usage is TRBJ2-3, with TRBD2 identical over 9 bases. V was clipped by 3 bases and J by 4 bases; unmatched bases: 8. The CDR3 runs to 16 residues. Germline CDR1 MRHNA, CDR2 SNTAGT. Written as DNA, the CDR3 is TGTGCCAGCAGTGAGGGGAGCGGGGGGTCAGCAGATACGCAGTATTTT. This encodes CASSEGSGGSADTQYF.

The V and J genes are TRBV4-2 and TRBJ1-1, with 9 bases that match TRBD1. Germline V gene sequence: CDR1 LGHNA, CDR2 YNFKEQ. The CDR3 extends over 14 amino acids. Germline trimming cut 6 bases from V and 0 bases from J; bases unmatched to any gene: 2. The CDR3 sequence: CASRGQGLNTEAFF. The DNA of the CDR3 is TGTGCCAGCAGGGGACAGGGATTGAACACTGAAGCTTTCTTT.

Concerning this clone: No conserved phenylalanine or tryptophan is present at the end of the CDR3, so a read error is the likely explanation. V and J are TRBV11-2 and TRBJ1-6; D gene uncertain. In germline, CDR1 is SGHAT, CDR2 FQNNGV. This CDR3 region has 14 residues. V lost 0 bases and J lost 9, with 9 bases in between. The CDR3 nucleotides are TGTGCCAGCAGCTTAGATCGAACAGTTTCACCCCTCCACCTT. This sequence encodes CASSLDRTVSPLHL.

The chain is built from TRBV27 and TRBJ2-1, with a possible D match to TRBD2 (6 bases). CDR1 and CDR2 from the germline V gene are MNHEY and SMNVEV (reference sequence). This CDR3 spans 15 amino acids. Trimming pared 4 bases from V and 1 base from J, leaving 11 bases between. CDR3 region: CASSSGGASYNEQFF. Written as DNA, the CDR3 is TGTGCCAGCAGTTCCGGAGGGGCTTCCTACAATGAGCAGTTCTTC.

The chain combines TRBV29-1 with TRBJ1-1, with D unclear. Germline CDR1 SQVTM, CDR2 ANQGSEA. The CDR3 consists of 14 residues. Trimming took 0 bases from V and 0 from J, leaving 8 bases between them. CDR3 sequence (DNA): TGCAGCGTTGAAGATCGAACTATGAACACTGAAGCTTTCTTT. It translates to CSVEDRTMNTEAFF. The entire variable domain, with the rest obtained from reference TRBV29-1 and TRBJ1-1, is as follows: SAVISQKPSRDICQRGTSLTIQCQVDSQVTMMFWYRQQPGQSLTLIATANQGSEATYESGFVIDKFPISRPNLTFSTLTVSNMSPEDSSIYLCSVEDRTMNTEAFFGQGTRLTVV.

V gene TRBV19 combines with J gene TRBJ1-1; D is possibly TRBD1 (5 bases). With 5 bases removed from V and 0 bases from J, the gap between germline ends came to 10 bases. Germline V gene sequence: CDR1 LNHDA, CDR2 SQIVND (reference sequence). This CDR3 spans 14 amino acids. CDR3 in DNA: TGTGCCAGTAGTTTGGGGCGGCTGAACACTGAAGCTTTCTTT. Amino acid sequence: CASSLGRLNTEAFF. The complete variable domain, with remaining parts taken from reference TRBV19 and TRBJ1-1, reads DGGITQSPKYLFRKEGQNVTLSCEQNLNHDAMYWYRQDPGQGLRLIYYSQIVNDFQKGDIAEGYSVSREKKESFPLTVTSAQKNPTAFYLCASSLGRLNTEAFFGQGTRLTVV.

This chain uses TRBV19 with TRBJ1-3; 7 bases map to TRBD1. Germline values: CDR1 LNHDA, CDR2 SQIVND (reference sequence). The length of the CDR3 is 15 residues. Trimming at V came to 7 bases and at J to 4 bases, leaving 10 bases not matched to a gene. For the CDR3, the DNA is TGTGCCAGTACCGATACAGGGGTTTCAGGAAACACCATATATTTT. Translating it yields CASTDTGVSGNTIYF.

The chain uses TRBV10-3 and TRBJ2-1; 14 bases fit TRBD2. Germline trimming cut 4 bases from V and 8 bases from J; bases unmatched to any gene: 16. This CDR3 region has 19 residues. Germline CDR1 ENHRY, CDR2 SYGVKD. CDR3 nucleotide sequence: TGTGCCATCAGTGGCTTGGAGACTAGCGGGGGGGCCGAGGTGGATGAGCAGTTCTTC. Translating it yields CAISGLETSGGAEVDEQFF.

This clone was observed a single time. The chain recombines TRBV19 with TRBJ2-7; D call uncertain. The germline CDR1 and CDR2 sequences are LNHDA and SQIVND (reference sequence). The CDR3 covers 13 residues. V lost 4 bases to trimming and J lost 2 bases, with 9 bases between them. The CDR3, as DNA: TGTGCCAGTAGTACAGGTATTACCTACGAGCAGTACTTC. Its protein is CASSTGITYEQYF.

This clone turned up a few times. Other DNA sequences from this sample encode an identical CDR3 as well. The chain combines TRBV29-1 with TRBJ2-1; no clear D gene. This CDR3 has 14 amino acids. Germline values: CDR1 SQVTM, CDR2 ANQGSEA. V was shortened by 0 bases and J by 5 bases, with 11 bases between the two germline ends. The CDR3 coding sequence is TGCAGCGTTGAAGAACAGTACAAGAACAATGAGCAGTTCTTC. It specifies CSVEEQYKNNEQFF.

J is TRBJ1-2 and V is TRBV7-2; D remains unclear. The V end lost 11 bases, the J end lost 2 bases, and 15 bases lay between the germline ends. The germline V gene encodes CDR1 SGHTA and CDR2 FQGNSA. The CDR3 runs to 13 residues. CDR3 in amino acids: CAEGEALNYGYTF. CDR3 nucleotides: TGTGCCGAGGGAGAGGCGCTAAACTATGGCTACACCTTC.

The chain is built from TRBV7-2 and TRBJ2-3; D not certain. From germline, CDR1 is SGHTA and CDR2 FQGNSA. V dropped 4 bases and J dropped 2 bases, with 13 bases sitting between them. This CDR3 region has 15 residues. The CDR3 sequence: CASSSLIGATDTQYF. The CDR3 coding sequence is TGTGCCAGCAGCTCGCTAATTGGAGCCACAGATACGCAGTATTTT.

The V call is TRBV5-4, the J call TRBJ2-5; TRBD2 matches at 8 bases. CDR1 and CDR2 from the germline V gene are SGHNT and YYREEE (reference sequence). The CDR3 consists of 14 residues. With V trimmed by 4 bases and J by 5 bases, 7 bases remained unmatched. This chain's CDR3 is CASSRTRGDETQYF. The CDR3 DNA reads TGTGCCAGCAGCCGAACGCGGGGGGATGAGACCCAGTACTTC.

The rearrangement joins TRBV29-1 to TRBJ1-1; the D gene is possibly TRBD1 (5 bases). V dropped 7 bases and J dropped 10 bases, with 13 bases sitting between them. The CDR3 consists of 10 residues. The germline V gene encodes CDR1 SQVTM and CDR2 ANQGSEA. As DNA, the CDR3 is TGCAGCGCTGTACAGGTAGCAGCTTTCTTT. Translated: CSAVQVAAFF.

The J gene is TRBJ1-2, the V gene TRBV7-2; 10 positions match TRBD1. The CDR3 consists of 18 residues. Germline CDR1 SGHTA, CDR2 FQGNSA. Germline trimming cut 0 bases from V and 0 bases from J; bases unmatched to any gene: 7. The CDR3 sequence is CASSLAGQGTLPNYGYTF. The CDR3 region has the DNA TGTGCCAGCAGCTTAGCGGGACAGGGGACCCTCCCTAACTATGGCTACACCTTC.

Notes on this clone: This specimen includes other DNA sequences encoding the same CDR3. CDR3: CASSLAGGNEQFF. CDR3 coding DNA: TGTGCCAGCAGCCTAGCGGGGGGCAATGAGCAGTTCTTC. The genes are TRBV7-3 and TRBJ2-1, with 11 nucleotides matching TRBD2. CDR1 is SGHTA and CDR2 is FQGTGA in the germline V gene. Losses at the gene ends were 5 bases for V and 6 bases for J; bases not matched to a gene: 0. The CDR3 length is 13 residues.

The CDR3 loop is CASSPMVNTHNSPLHF. Here the CDR3 DNA reads TGTGCCAGTAGCCCCATGGTGAACACCCATAATTCACCCCTCCACTTT. V gene TRBV19 combines with J gene TRBJ1-6; D is unresolved. Trimming removed 6 bases from V and 5 bases from J, with 17 bases in between. The CDR3 contains 16 residues. CDR1 and CDR2 (germline): LNHDA, SQIVND (reference sequence). The full variable domain, its missing parts supplied by reference TRBV19 and TRBJ1-6, is DGGITQSPKYLFRKEGQNVTLSCEQNLNHDAMYWYRQDPGQGLRLIYYSQIVNDFQKGDIAEGYSVSREKKESFPLTVTSAQKNPTAFYLCASSPMVNTHNSPLHFGNGTRLTVT.

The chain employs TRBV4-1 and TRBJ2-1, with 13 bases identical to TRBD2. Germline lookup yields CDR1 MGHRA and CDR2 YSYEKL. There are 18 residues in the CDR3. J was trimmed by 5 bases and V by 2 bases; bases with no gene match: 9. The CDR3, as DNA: TGCGCCAGCAGCCAACACTCACTAGCGGGGGGGCGGGACAATGAGCAGTTCTTC. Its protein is CASSQHSLAGGRDNEQFF.